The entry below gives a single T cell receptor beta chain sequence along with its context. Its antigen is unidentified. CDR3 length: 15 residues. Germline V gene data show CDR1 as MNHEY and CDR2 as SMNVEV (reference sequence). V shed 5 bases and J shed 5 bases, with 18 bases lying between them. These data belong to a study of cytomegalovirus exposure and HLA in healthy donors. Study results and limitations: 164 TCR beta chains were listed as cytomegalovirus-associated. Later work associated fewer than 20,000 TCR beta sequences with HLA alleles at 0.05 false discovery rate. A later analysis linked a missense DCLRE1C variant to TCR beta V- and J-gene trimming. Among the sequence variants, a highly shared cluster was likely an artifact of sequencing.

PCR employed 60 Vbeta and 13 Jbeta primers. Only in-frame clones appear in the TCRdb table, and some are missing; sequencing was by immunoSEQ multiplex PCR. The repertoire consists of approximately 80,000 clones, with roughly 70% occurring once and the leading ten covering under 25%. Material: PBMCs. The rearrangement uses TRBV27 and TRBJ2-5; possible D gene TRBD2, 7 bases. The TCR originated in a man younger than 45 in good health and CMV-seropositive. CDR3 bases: TGTGCCAGCAGTCCCCAGGGGAGGGTAGGGGAGACCCAGTACTTC. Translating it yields CASSPQGRVGETQYF.